A single sample gave rise to the 10 T cell receptor beta chains below, sequenced in a study of blood T cell repertoires in COVID-19. Data came from immunoSEQ multiplex PCR; TCRdb stores just in-frame clones and leaves some out. The table has about 100,000 clones, over 80% seen once. The sample consisted of peripheral blood. The receptor source for this set is a man in his fifties or sixties with active or convalescent COVID-19.

This chain connects TRBV7-9 to TRBJ2-1, with 13 nucleotides matching TRBD2. The CDR3 extends over 14 amino acids. Trimming took 5 bases from V and 6 from J; bases not matched to a gene: 1. Germline-derived CDR1 and CDR2 are SEHNR and FQNEAQ (reference sequence). The CDR3: CASSGTSGINEQFF. CDR3 nucleotide sequence: TGTGCCAGCAGCGGGACTAGCGGGATCAATGAGCAGTTCTTC. Drawing the rest from reference TRBV7-9 and TRBJ2-1, the complete variable domain is DTGVSQNPRHKITKRGQNVTFRCDPISEHNRLYWYRQTLGQGPEFLTYFQNEAQLEKSRLLSDRFSAERPKGSFSTLEIQRTEQGDSAMYLCASSGTSGINEQFFGPGTRLTVL.

The V and J genes are TRBV7-2 and TRBJ1-5, with a weak D call TRBD1 (5 bases). V shed 0 bases and J shed 7 bases, with 13 bases lying between them. Germline V gene data show CDR1 as SGHTA and CDR2 as FQGNSA. The CDR3 totals 15 residues. Written as DNA, the CDR3 is TGTGCCAGCAGCTTAGCGGTTGGGGCCAACCAGCCCCAGCATTTT. Its translation: CASSLAVGANQPQHF. The variable domain in full, completed from reference TRBV7-2 and TRBJ1-5, reads GAGVSQSPSNKVTEKGKDVELRCDPISGHTALYWYRQSLGQGLEFLIYFQGNSAPDKSGLPSDRFSAERTGGSVSTLTIQRTQQEDSAVYLCASSLAVGANQPQHFGDGTRLSIL.

The chain joins TRBV30 to TRBJ1-2; 9 bases agree with TRBD1. Germline trimming cut 6 bases from V and 1 base from J; bases unmatched to any gene: 6. This CDR3 region has 14 residues. CDR1 GTSNPN and CDR2 SVGIG come from the germline V gene (reference sequence). CDR3 bases: TGTGCCTGCCCCGCGGGACAGGGTAACTATGGCTACACCTTC. It encodes CACPAGQGNYGYTF.

The chain couples TRBV19 to TRBJ2-1; 7 positions agree with TRBD1. With 10 bases clipped from V and 0 bases from J, the junction kept 9 bases outside the gene matches. The CDR3 extends over 15 amino acids. Germline V gives CDR1 LNHDA, CDR2 SQIVND (reference sequence). This CDR3 reads CATTRQGVSYNEQFF. The CDR3 DNA is TGTGCCACCACAAGACAGGGTGTCTCCTACAATGAGCAGTTCTTC.

V gene TRBV7-9 combines with J gene TRBJ2-1, with 9 bases fitting TRBD2. This CDR3 has 14 residues. J gave up 7 bases and V 5 bases, and 6 bases lay outside the gene matches. The germline CDR1 and CDR2 sequences are SEHNR and FQNEAQ (reference sequence). The CDR3 nucleotides are TGTGCCAGCAGCCCCAGCGGGAGGATAAATGAGCAGTTCTTC. The encoded protein is CASSPSGRINEQFF.

V usage is TRBV7-9 and J usage is TRBJ1-5, with TRBD1 as a possible D gene (6 bases). Germline V lookup: CDR1 SEHNR, CDR2 FQNEAQ (reference sequence). V shed 5 bases and J shed 0 bases, with 11 bases lying between them. The CDR3 loop spans 15 amino acids. CDR3 coding DNA: TGTGCCAGCAGCCGAACAGGGTATAGCAATCAGCCCCAGCATTTT. Protein product: CASSRTGYSNQPQHF.

The chain has TRBV2 and TRBJ1-2; TRBD1 might be the D (5 bases). V lost 6 bases to trimming and J lost 6 bases, with 20 bases between them. The germline V gene has CDR1 SNHLY and CDR2 FYNNEI. The CDR3 runs to 15 residues. The CDR3 DNA is TGTGCCAGCAGAGGAGGGCCGAGGGGTGCAGATGGCTACACCTTC. Its translation is CASRGGPRGADGYTF.

This rearrangement joins TRBV11-3 to TRBJ1-5, with 10 bases identical to TRBD1. Per germline, CDR1 SGHNT and CDR2 YENEEA. This CDR3 has 17 residues. V trimming: 0 bases; J trimming: 7 bases; junction bases outside the gene matches: 9. CDR3 DNA sequence: TGTGCCAGCAGCTTAGATCTACCCGGGACAGGGGAACAGCCCCAGCATTTT. It is translated as CASSLDLPGTGEQPQHF.

The V gene is TRBV28, the J gene TRBJ1-1, with D hard to call. Germline V CDR1 and CDR2: MDHEN, SYDVKM. Deletions cut 6 bases from V and 5 bases from J, with 16 bases between. CDR3 length: 14 residues. The CDR3, as DNA: TGTGCCAGCAGCCTAGGCCCCATAAGAACTGAAGCTTTCTTT. Its protein is CASSLGPIRTEAFF.

The chain couples TRBV4-2 to TRBJ1-1; 9 bases agree with TRBD1. In germline, CDR1 is LGHNA, CDR2 YNFKEQ. After removal of 7 bases from V and 9 bases from J, the junction contained 15 bases not matched to a gene. The length of the CDR3 is 15 residues. The CDR3 loop is CASTHERGQGTKAFF. The CDR3 DNA sequence: TGTGCCAGCACCCATGAAAGGGGACAGGGCACGAAAGCTTTCTTT.